Each of the 15 T cell receptor beta chains below was sequenced from the same sample in a study of blood T cell repertoires in COVID-19. The assay was immunoSEQ multiplex PCR, and TCRdb's table has in-frame clones only and misses some. The table shows approximately 470,000 clones, with 70% to 90% occurring only once. Sequences were obtained from peripheral blood. The receptors were gathered from a human donor in a cohort sampled during active COVID-19.

This chain uses TRBV29-1 with TRBJ1-2; the D is unclear. Trimming removed 4 bases from V and 3 bases from J, with 9 bases in between. CDR1 SQVTM and CDR2 ANQGSEA come from the germline V gene. The CDR3 is 12 amino acids. The CDR3 nucleotides are TGCAGCGTTGTATTAGTCGACTATGGCTACACCTTC. Translating gives CSVVLVDYGYTF.

This sequence joins TRBV11-2 and TRBJ1-1; 7 nucleotides agree with TRBD1. CDR3 length: 14 residues. J was trimmed by 5 bases and V by 4 bases; bases with no gene match: 7. Germline V CDR1 and CDR2: SGHAT, FQNNGV. The CDR3 DNA reads TGTGCCAGCAGCTCACAGGGGAGTGGGACTGAAGCTTTCTTT. Translation gives CASSSQGSGTEAFF.

The chain couples TRBV19 to TRBJ1-1; D is perhaps TRBD1 (5 bases). The CDR3 extends over 12 amino acids. CDR1 LNHDA and CDR2 SQIVND come from the germline V gene (reference sequence). Trimming took 1 base from V and 10 from J, leaving 10 bases between them. In DNA, the CDR3 is TGTGCCAGTAGTATAGGAGGGACTCGAGCTTTCTTT. It specifies CASSIGGTRAFF.

CDR3 loop: CASIKDSRNQPQHF. The CDR3 DNA is TGTGCCAGCATCAAGGACAGCCGTAATCAGCCCCAGCATTTT. V and J are TRBV28 and TRBJ1-5; weak D call: TRBD1 (6 bases). Germline V CDR1 and CDR2: MDHEN, SYDVKM. The CDR3 covers 14 residues. Trimming shortened V by 7 bases and J by 4 bases, and 14 bases separated the two germline ends.

This clone has a handful of counts. This chain links TRBV7-3 with TRBJ2-7; possible D gene TRBD2, 7 bases. The CDR3 has 16 amino acids. V dropped 1 base and J dropped 0 bases, with 13 bases sitting between them. Germline V CDR1 and CDR2: SGHTA, FQGTGA. The CDR3 nucleotides are TGTGCCAGCAGCTTAAATGGGGGGGCTTCCTCCTACGAGCAGTACTTC. Amino acids: CASSLNGGASSYEQYF.

J is TRBJ2-1 and V is TRBV5-6; perhaps TRBD1 as D (8 bases). Germline loops: CDR1 SGHDT, CDR2 YYEEEE. With 5 bases removed from V and 5 bases from J, the gap between germline ends came to 20 bases. CDR3 size: 16 residues. For the CDR3, the DNA is TGTGCCAGCAGACGTTACAGGGGGGGAGGAAACAATGAGCAGTTCTTC. It yields the protein CASRRYRGGGNNEQFF.

V gene TRBV5-1 combines with J gene TRBJ2-3; 10 bases fit TRBD1. The CDR3 is 15 residues long. CDR1 and CDR2 from the germline V gene are SGHRS and YFSETQ. Trimming took 4 bases from V and 4 from J; bases not matched to a gene: 6. CDR3 region: CASSRDRGSSDTQYF. CDR3 sequence (DNA): TGCGCCAGCAGCCGGGACAGGGGAAGTTCAGATACGCAGTATTTT.

The chain joins TRBV5-4 to TRBJ1-4; TRBD1 agrees at 7 bases. V trimming: 0 bases; J trimming: 8 bases; junction bases outside the gene matches: 7. Germline CDR1 reads SGHNT; CDR2 reads YYREEE (reference sequence). The CDR3 runs to 15 residues. Here the CDR3 reads CASSLEGQLAEKLFF. The CDR3 DNA reads as TGTGCCAGCAGCTTGGAGGGACAGTTGGCGGAAAAACTGTTTTTT.

The chain recombines TRBV7-2 with TRBJ1-5, with 7 bases aligning to TRBD1. Per the germline V gene, CDR1 is SGHTA and CDR2 is FQGNSA. The junction had 9 bases not matched to a gene; V was cut back by 6 bases and J by 4 bases. The CDR3 runs to 15 residues. The CDR3 sequence is CASSRSGGSNQPQHF. The CDR3 DNA follows: TGTGCCAGCAGTCGATCAGGGGGGAGTAATCAGCCCCAGCATTTT.

The chain employs TRBV18 and TRBJ2-1; 9 bases map to TRBD2. The CDR3 consists of 14 residues. CDR1 is KGHSH, CDR2 LQKENI, per germline. The junction had 4 bases not matched to a gene; V was cut back by 3 bases and J by 7 bases. This chain's CDR3 is CASSPGLARNEQFF. The DNA for the CDR3 is TGTGCCAGCTCACCTGGACTAGCGCGAAATGAGCAGTTCTTC.

The chain couples TRBV19 to TRBJ1-5; 9 bases match TRBD1. The CDR3 totals 16 residues. CDR1 and CDR2 from the germline V gene are LNHDA and SQIVND (reference sequence). V shed 5 bases and J 4 bases; nucleotides not matched to a gene: 9. For the CDR3, the DNA is TGTGCCAGTAGTCCCCGACAGGGGGGGTGGAATCAGCCCCAGCATTTT. Translating it yields CASSPRQGGWNQPQHF. The full variable domain, completed using reference TRBV19 and TRBJ1-5, is DGGITQSPKYLFRKEGQNVTLSCEQNLNHDAMYWYRQDPGQGLRLIYYSQIVNDFQKGDIAEGYSVSREKKESFPLTVTSAQKNPTAFYLCASSPRQGGWNQPQHFGDGTRLSIL.

This clone came up a few times. This CDR3 reads CASSPMTTSKQFF. CDR3 nucleotide sequence: TGTGCCAGCAGCCCCATGACTACCTCAAAGCAGTTCTTC. This chain connects TRBV9 to TRBJ2-1; the D gene is possibly TRBD2 (5 bases). The germline V gene encodes CDR1 SGDLS and CDR2 YYNGEE. CDR3 length: 13 residues. V was shortened by 4 bases and J by 11 bases, with 16 bases between the two germline ends.

The rearrangement joins TRBV23-1 to TRBJ2-7; no clear D. TRBV23-1 is placed among ORFs of uncertain function. Trimming cost V 0 bases and J 6 bases, with 18 bases left between them. The CDR3 loop spans 16 amino acids. CDR3 amino acids: CASSQSWRILLSEQYF. The CDR3 bases are TGCGCCAGCAGTCAATCATGGCGGATTCTCCTCTCCGAGCAGTACTTC.

The chain employs TRBV2 and TRBJ1-4, with a possible D match to TRBD1 (5 bases). This CDR3 is 14 amino acids long. Per germline, CDR1 SNHLY and CDR2 FYNNEI. Between the trimmed V and J ends, which lost 7 bases and 4 bases, there was a span of 13 bases. In DNA form, the CDR3 reads TGTGCCAGCATTTACAGGCACCTTAATGAAAAACTGTTTTTT. Translated: CASIYRHLNEKLFF.

V and J are TRBV11-2 and TRBJ2-7, with a weak D call TRBD2 (5 bases). The V gene's germline CDR1 is SGHAT and CDR2 FQNNGV. V dropped 1 base and J dropped 0 bases, with 13 bases sitting between them. The length of the CDR3 is 16 residues. The CDR3 protein is CASSLVIGSTSYEQYF. In DNA, the CDR3 is TGTGCCAGCAGCTTAGTTATAGGGAGTACCTCCTACGAGCAGTACTTC.